This T cell receptor beta chain was sequenced during a study of T cells after yellow fever vaccination. On the study more broadly: Researchers used SMART-Seq v4 Ultra Low Input to prepare fractions that had low cell numbers. Findings and limits, study-wide: Among primary-vaccination clones, most reappeared after the booster, at about 95% for CD4 and around 90% for CD8.

By 5'RACE template switching, TCR cDNA was produced, with a universal primer site and UMIs added in the process. TCRdb reanalysed the 5' RACE reads using MiXCR and keeps one entry per CDR3 protein. The repertoire has about 73,000 distinct CDR3 sequences, around 7.3% of them found once; the top ten carry roughly 41%. As regards this clonotype: The antigen is not known.

Trimming cost V 4 bases and J 6 bases; bases outside gene matches: 8. The CDR3 sequence is 16 residues long. Germline V gene lookup returns CDR1 KGHDR and CDR2 SFDVKD. The chain employs TRBV24-1 and TRBJ2-1; 10 positions agree with TRBD2. The sample in question was CD8+ T cells sorted from PBMCs, obtained on the day of the yellow fever booster vaccination. This TCR came from a man aged 30 to 39 who received the YFV17D yellow fever vaccine. CDR3 loop: CATSDPPSGSPNEQFF. CDR3 sequence (DNA): TGTGCCACCAGTGACCCCCCTAGCGGGAGTCCCAATGAGCAGTTCTTC.